The 18 T cell receptor beta chains below were found in one sample sequenced in a study of T cell repertoires in cytomegalovirus infection. TCRdb itself ran the reads through MiXCR, one entry per CDR3 protein. The data hold around 490,000 distinct CDR3 sequences, with about a quarter observed a single time. Specimen: PBMCs. Receptor source: a human donor in good health (CMV status not recorded). Some clones in this sample may be carry-over from other donors' samples.

The table lists this clonotype with a few counts. The V gene is TRBV12-3 or TRBV12-4, the J gene TRBJ1-2; 11 bases are a match to TRBD1. The CDR3 covers 15 residues. Trimming took 6 bases from V and 4 from J; bases not matched to a gene: 7. CDR3 sequence reads: CASSPGQGGVYGYTF. Written as DNA, the CDR3 is TGTGCCAGCAGCCCGGGACAGGGGGGCGTCTATGGCTACACCTTC.

The rearrangement uses TRBV28 and TRBJ1-1; tentatively, D is TRBD1 (6 bases). Trimming cost V 0 bases and J 5 bases, with 22 bases left between them. The germline V gene encodes CDR1 MDHEN and CDR2 SYDVKM. CDR3 length: 18 residues. The chain's CDR3 is CASSLWAPAQGRRTEAFF. The CDR3 region has the DNA TGTGCCAGCAGTTTATGGGCCCCCGCACAGGGTCGGAGGACTGAAGCTTTCTTT.

V gene TRBV7-2 combines with J gene TRBJ2-1; TRBD2 aligns across 8 bases. Germline loops: CDR1 SGHTA, CDR2 FQGNSA. V gave up 1 base and J gave up 5 bases; unmatched junction bases: 13. This CDR3 has 18 residues. This CDR3 reads CASSLDAGGVSGDNEQFF. In nucleotides, the CDR3 is TGTGCCAGCAGCTTAGACGCCGGGGGGGTATCCGGTGACAATGAGCAGTTCTTC.

The genes are TRBV6-2 or TRBV6-3 and TRBJ2-7; 8 bases are a match to TRBD1. CDR3 size: 15 residues. CDR1 is MNHEY and CDR2 is SVGEGT in the germline V gene. Unmatched junction bases numbered 12, after V lost 9 bases and J lost 2 bases. This CDR3 reads CASKFGPGGPYEQYF. For the CDR3, the DNA is TGTGCCAGTAAATTTGGACCAGGGGGCCCCTACGAGCAGTACTTC.

This clonotype has only a few counts. This rearrangement joins TRBV5-1 to TRBJ2-3; TRBD1 is a possible D gene (5 bases). V was pared by 6 bases and J by 5 bases, with 13 bases between. The V gene's germline CDR1 is SGHRS and CDR2 YFSETQ. This CDR3 has 13 amino acids. This chain's CDR3 is CASTLTQGDTQYF. The CDR3 bases are TGCGCCAGCACCCTAACCCAGGGAGATACGCAGTATTTT.

V and J are TRBV5-8 and TRBJ2-2; 9 bases agree with TRBD2. The CDR3 totals 17 residues. The junction had 13 bases not matched to a gene; V was cut back by 2 bases and J by 8 bases. CDR1 is SGHTS and CDR2 is YDEGEE in the germline V gene. The CDR3 DNA follows: TGTGCCAGCAGCTTAGGGACTAGCTCCCTAGATCATGGGGAGCTGTTTTTT. Its translation: CASSLGTSSLDHGELFF.

There are a few counts of this clonotype. The chain is built from TRBV19 and TRBJ2-1; TRBD2 aligns across 9 bases. Germline V lookup: CDR1 LNHDA, CDR2 SQIVND (reference sequence). The CDR3 is made up of 16 amino acids. After removal of 5 bases from V and 4 bases from J, the junction contained 9 bases not matched to a gene. CDR3 loop: CASSLRLAAIYNEQFF. Written as DNA, the CDR3 is TGTGCCAGTAGTCTAAGACTAGCGGCTATTTACAATGAGCAGTTCTTC.

The J gene is TRBJ2-1, the V gene TRBV20-1; TRBD2 matches at 9 bases. The V and J ends lost 6 bases and 0 bases, in that order; junction bases with no gene match: 6. The CDR3 covers 15 residues. The germline V gene has CDR1 DFQATT and CDR2 SNEGSKA (reference sequence). CDR3 amino acids: CSAEDSGSSYNEQFF. The CDR3 DNA sequence: TGCAGTGCCGAGGATAGCGGGAGCTCCTACAATGAGCAGTTCTTC.

Ten or more counts support this clonotype. The CDR3 region is CASSPRVYNEQFF. Here the CDR3 DNA reads TGTGCCAGCAGTCCCCGGGTTTACAATGAGCAGTTCTTC. This chain uses TRBV7-2 with TRBJ2-1; D unclear. This CDR3 spans 13 amino acids. The V gene's germline CDR1 is SGHTA and CDR2 FQGNSA. V was pared by 6 bases and J by 4 bases, with 10 bases between.

This clonotype came up a few times. For the CDR3, the DNA is TGTGCCAGCAGCTTAGGGGGCGGGAGGGCAACCCAAGAGACCCAGTACTTC. Protein product: CASSLGGGRATQETQYF. The chain joins TRBV7-6 to TRBJ2-5; 9 positions match TRBD2. V was pared by 1 base and J by 1 base, with 7 bases of the junction left unmatched. CDR1 SGHVS and CDR2 FNYEAQ come from the germline V gene. The CDR3 length is 17 residues. Together with reference TRBV7-6 and TRBJ2-5, the CDR3 gives the full variable domain: GAGVSQSPRYKVTKRGQDVALRCDPISGHVSLYWYRQALGQGPEFLTYFNYEAQQDKSGLPNDRFSAERPEGSISTLTIQRTEQRDSAMYRCASSLGGGRATQETQYFGPGTRLLVL.

Concerning this clonotype: A clone one base away is much larger, so this may be a read error. The gene calls are TRBV7-2 and TRBJ2-1; D is possibly TRBD1 (6 bases). Trimming took 7 bases from V and 6 from J, leaving 22 bases between them. The CDR3 has 16 residues. Germline V gene lookup returns CDR1 SGHTA and CDR2 FQGNSA. CDR3 coding DNA: TGTGCCAGCATCTTGGGGGCATCTCAACCCTGCAATGAGCAGTTCTTC. This encodes CASILGASQPCNEQFF.

This clonotype was found a few times. The DNA for the CDR3 is TGTGCCAGCAGCTTGACTAGCGGGAGAGTCAATGAGCAGTTCTTC. Translation gives CASSLTSGRVNEQFF. The chain carries TRBV7-3 and TRBJ2-1; TRBD2 aligns across 12 bases. After removal of 3 bases from V and 6 bases from J, the junction contained 3 bases not matched to a gene. This CDR3 is built from 15 residues. From germline, CDR1 is SGHTA and CDR2 FQGTGA.

This clonotype was counted only a few times. V gene TRBV7-8 combines with J gene TRBJ2-1; 9 bases agree with TRBD2. Per the germline V gene, CDR1 is SGHVS and CDR2 is FQNEAQ. CDR3 length: 18 amino acids. Trimming cost V 6 bases and J 0 bases; bases outside gene matches: 12. CDR3 amino acids: CASRIVAGGDSSYNEQFF. Here the CDR3 DNA reads TGTGCCAGCAGGATTGTGGCGGGAGGGGATAGCTCCTACAATGAGCAGTTCTTC. The whole variable domain, filled in from reference TRBV7-8 and TRBJ2-1, reads GAGVSQSPRYKVAKRGQDVALRCDPISGHVSLFWYQQALGQGPEFLTYFQNEAQLDKSGLPSDRFFAERPEGSVSTLKIQRTQQEDSAVYLCASRIVAGGDSSYNEQFFGPGTRLTVL.

This clonotype was counted between two and nine times. This rearrangement joins TRBV14 to TRBJ2-3, with D possibly TRBD2 on 5 matching bases. Germline V lookup: CDR1 SGHDN, CDR2 FVKESK. The CDR3 contains 17 residues. Trimming took 4 bases from V and 0 from J, leaving 17 bases between them. The CDR3 sequence: CASSPTESGPSTDTQYF. The CDR3 DNA reads as TGTGCCAGCAGCCCCACCGAAAGCGGTCCTAGCACAGATACGCAGTATTTT.

The chain is built from TRBV6-2 or TRBV6-3 and TRBJ2-3; D is uncertain. V lost 7 bases and J 2 bases, leaving 10 bases between the germline ends. CDR3 length: 13 residues. Germline CDR1 and CDR2: MNHEY and SVGEGT. CDR3 in amino acids: CASTDSNTDTQYF. The CDR3 nucleotides read TGTGCCAGCACCGACTCCAACACAGATACGCAGTATTTT.

This clonotype turned up a few times. The V call is TRBV6-2 or TRBV6-3, the J call TRBJ2-7; 11 nucleotides align to TRBD2. CDR1 is MNHEY, CDR2 SVGEGT, per germline. V trimming: 10 bases; J trimming: 4 bases; junction bases outside the gene matches: 9. The CDR3 runs to 14 residues. The CDR3 here is CATNLAGGHYEQYF. The CDR3 region has the DNA TGTGCCACCAACCTAGCGGGAGGACATTACGAGCAGTACTTC.

The rearrangement joins TRBV12-5 to TRBJ2-3; a possible D gene is TRBD1 (6 bases). Per germline, CDR1 LGHNT and CDR2 FRNRAP. V lost 0 bases and J 3 bases, leaving 19 bases between the germline ends. This CDR3 is 18 amino acids long. CDR3 sequence (DNA): TGTGCTAGTGGTTTGGTCATGGGCAGGGGACCTTCGACAGATACGCAGTATTTT. It is translated as CASGLVMGRGPSTDTQYF.

This clonotype was counted many times. This chain links TRBV7-6 with TRBJ2-6; tentative D call: TRBD1 (8 bases). V lost 5 bases and J 0 bases, leaving 17 bases between the germline ends. CDR3 length: 18 amino acids. Germline V gene lookup returns CDR1 SGHVS and CDR2 FNYEAQ. CDR3 DNA: TGTGCCAGCAGCCCACTGACAGGGGAGGGCTCTGGGGCCAACGTCCTGACTTTC. Protein sequence: CASSPLTGEGSGANVLTF. Based on the CDR3 plus reference TRBV7-6 and TRBJ2-6, the full variable domain is GAGVSQSPRYKVTKRGQDVALRCDPISGHVSLYWYRQALGQGPEFLTYFNYEAQQDKSGLPNDRFSAERPEGSISTLTIQRTEQRDSAMYRCASSPLTGEGSGANVLTFGAGSRLTVL.